These 23 T cell receptor beta chains came from one sample sequenced in a study of blood T cell repertoires in COVID-19 (dated by TCRdb to between 2020 and 2021). The library was generated by the immunoSEQ multiplex PCR assay. The table comes from immuneACCESS by way of TCRdb, which keeps in-frame sequences with V and J called. Part of the clones is missing from these tables; in studies checked, under half for an unresolved V gene and the rest for unknown reasons. The table for this sample lists about 140,000 clones; 88% of them were counted only once. The biggest ten clones account for under 12% of the sample. Sample: peripheral blood. The receptor source for this set is a man aged 50-60 years with active or convalescent COVID-19.

This chain links TRBV6-1 with TRBJ2-7; D is unclear. The CDR3 extends over 15 amino acids. Germline V gives CDR1 MNHNS, CDR2 SASEGT. Trimming shortened V by 1 base and J by 3 bases, and 13 bases separated the two germline ends. The CDR3 bases are TGTGCCAGCAGTGAAGGGCCCAACTACGGCTACGAGCAGTACTTC. Its protein is CASSEGPNYGYEQYF.

CDR3 amino acids: CASSIRDSLEAFF. The CDR3 DNA sequence: TGTGCCAGTAGTATAAGGGACAGCCTTGAAGCTTTCTTT. This sequence joins TRBV19 and TRBJ1-1; TRBD1 aligns across 7 bases. The V segment lost 2 bases and the J segment 7 bases; nucleotides outside the gene matches: 4. CDR3 length equals 13 residues. Germline V gene data show CDR1 as LNHDA and CDR2 as SQIVND (reference sequence).

The V call is TRBV19, the J call TRBJ2-1, with 10 nucleotides matching TRBD2. The CDR3 runs 16 residues. V shed 5 bases and J 1 base; nucleotides not matched to a gene: 5. The germline gives CDR1 LNHDA, CDR2 SQIVND (reference sequence). CDR3 region: CASSSLTSGSYNEQFF. The CDR3 DNA reads as TGTGCCAGTAGTTCCCTGACTAGCGGGTCCTACAATGAGCAGTTCTTC.

The chain uses TRBV24-1 and TRBJ2-7; D is unresolved. The CDR3 length is 13 residues. V was cut by 3 bases and J by 0 bases, with 5 bases left in between. Germline V gene lookup returns CDR1 KGHDR and CDR2 SFDVKD. CDR3 in amino acids: CATSDPSSYEQYF. CDR3 DNA sequence: TGTGCCACCAGTGATCCTAGCTCCTACGAGCAGTACTTC.

This chain joins TRBV9 and TRBJ2-5, with D perhaps TRBD2 (5 bases). V was cut by 2 bases and J by 2 bases, with 7 bases left in between. CDR3 length: 13 residues. From germline, CDR1 is SGDLS and CDR2 YYNGEE. CDR3 sequence: CASSVSGQETQYF. DNA for the CDR3: TGTGCCAGCAGCGTGAGCGGTCAAGAGACCCAGTACTTC.

This clone has more than one count but fewer than ten. The rearrangement links TRBV6-6 to TRBJ1-2, with 8 bases identical to TRBD1. Per germline, CDR1 MNHNY and CDR2 SVGAGI (reference sequence). CDR3 length: 13 amino acids. V was clipped by 4 bases and J by 3 bases; unmatched bases: 1. The CDR3 protein is CASSLTGDYGYTF. The CDR3 region has the DNA TGTGCCAGCAGTTTGACAGGGGACTATGGCTACACCTTC.

The chain employs TRBV5-1 and TRBJ2-1, with 7 bases identical to TRBD2. The germline V gene encodes CDR1 SGHRS and CDR2 YFSETQ. The CDR3 length is 15 residues. Unmatched junction bases numbered 1, after V lost 0 bases and J lost 1 base. The CDR3 sequence: CASSLGAGSYNEQFF. The CDR3 nucleotides read TGCGCCAGCAGCTTGGGAGCGGGGTCCTACAATGAGCAGTTCTTC.

The rearrangement joins TRBV9 to TRBJ1-3; unclear D gene. The germline V gene encodes CDR1 SGDLS and CDR2 YYNGEE. V lost 0 bases to trimming and J lost 0 bases, with 13 bases between them. The CDR3 sequence is 17 residues long. The CDR3 spells CASSVASVPSSGNTIYF. In DNA, the CDR3 is TGTGCCAGCAGCGTAGCTTCGGTCCCGAGCTCTGGAAACACCATATATTTT.

The gene calls are TRBV7-2 and TRBJ2-7; TRBD2 is a possible D gene (6 bases). From germline, CDR1 is SGHTA and CDR2 FQGNSA. The V gene lost 4 bases and the J gene lost 3 bases, with 16 bases spanning the gap. CDR3 length: 15 amino acids. CDR3 sequence: CASSSVGGGNYEQYF. The CDR3 nucleotides are TGTGCCAGCAGCTCCGTTGGAGGCGGGAACTACGAGCAGTACTTC. Based on the CDR3 plus reference TRBV7-2 and TRBJ2-7, the full variable domain is GAGVSQSPSNKVTEKGKDVELRCDPISGHTALYWYRQSLGQGLEFLIYFQGNSAPDKSGLPSDRFSAERTGGSVSTLTIQRTQQEDSAVYLCASSSVGGGNYEQYFGPGTRLTVT.

This sequence joins TRBV19 and TRBJ1-2, with 8 bases that match TRBD1. The CDR3 is 14 residues long. V was clipped by 3 bases and J by 7 bases; unmatched bases: 7. Germline V gene data show CDR1 as LNHDA and CDR2 as SQIVND (reference sequence). CDR3 loop: CASSIGQGAVGYTF. The CDR3 DNA reads as TGTGCCAGTAGTATCGGCCAGGGGGCAGTTGGCTACACCTTC.

The rearrangement links TRBV7-3 to TRBJ2-2; tentatively, D is TRBD2 (5 bases). V was shortened by 5 bases and J by 2 bases, with 12 bases between the two germline ends. Germline CDR1 SGHTA, CDR2 FQGTGA. The CDR3 covers 15 residues. The CDR3 here is CASSPSRGNTGELFF. The CDR3 DNA reads TGTGCCAGCAGCCCGTCCCGGGGAAACACCGGGGAGCTGTTTTTT.

The chain uses TRBV5-1 and TRBJ2-7; possible D gene TRBD1, 5 bases. The germline gives CDR1 SGHRS, CDR2 YFSETQ. Trimming took off 0 bases at V and 5 bases at J, with 9 bases between the two ends. The CDR3 contains 13 residues. CDR3 in DNA: TGCGCCAGCAGCTTGGGGCAGGGAAACGAGCAGTACTTC. This translates into CASSLGQGNEQYF. Using reference TRBV5-1 and TRBJ2-7 for the parts outside the CDR3, the full variable domain is KAGVTQTPRYLIKTRGQQVTLSCSPISGHRSVSWYQQTPGQGLQFLFEYFSETQRNKGNFPGRFSGRQFSNSRSEMNVSTLELGDSALYLCASSLGQGNEQYFGPGTRLTVT.

The genes are TRBV3-1 (or the pseudogene TRBV3-2) and TRBJ2-5; 8 bases are shared with TRBD1. The V and J ends lost 1 base and 1 base, in that order; junction bases with no gene match: 2. Germline V gene lookup returns CDR1 LGHDT and CDR2 YNNKEL (reference sequence). The CDR3 consists of 15 residues. The CDR3 reads CASSQAGGPQETQYF. CDR3 DNA: TGTGCCAGCAGCCAAGCAGGGGGCCCCCAAGAGACCCAGTACTTC.

CDR3: CASRTGTVKTGELFF. Here the CDR3 DNA reads TGTGCCAGCAGAACCGGGACAGTCAAAACCGGGGAGCTGTTTTTT. The chain links TRBV7-2 to TRBJ2-2; 7 bases line up with TRBD1. Trimming cost V 6 bases and J 5 bases; bases outside gene matches: 9. The CDR3 runs to 15 residues. Looked up from germline, CDR1 is SGHTA and CDR2 is FQGNSA.

The genes are TRBV16 and TRBJ2-7, with 7 bases fitting TRBD2. The CDR3 sequence is 17 residues long. The junction had 10 bases not matched to a gene; V was cut back by 2 bases and J by 0 bases. From germline, CDR1 is KGHSY and CDR2 FQNENV. CDR3 DNA: TGTGCCAGCAGCCAACAAAATAGCGGGCCGCACTCCTACGAGCAGTACTTC. Its translation: CASSQQNSGPHSYEQYF.

The chain is built from TRBV7-6 and TRBJ1-2; TRBD1 matches at 7 bases. After removal of 4 bases from V and 5 bases from J, the junction contained 4 bases not matched to a gene. CDR1 is SGHVS and CDR2 is FNYEAQ in the germline V gene. This CDR3 has 13 amino acids. The CDR3 reads CASSSGQLYGYTF. The CDR3 coding sequence is TGTGCCAGCAGCTCGGGACAGTTATATGGCTACACCTTC.

The CDR3 loop reads CASSQGGLANYGYTF. CDR3 bases: TGTGCCAGCAGCCAAGGGGGTTTAGCTAACTATGGCTACACCTTC. V gene TRBV7-9 combines with J gene TRBJ1-2; tentative D call: TRBD1 (6 bases). The germline V gene encodes CDR1 SEHNR and CDR2 FQNEAQ (reference sequence). The CDR3 is 15 amino acids. Between the trimmed V and J ends, which lost 5 bases and 0 bases, there was a span of 13 bases.

The genes are TRBV7-8 and TRBJ2-5; 8 bases are a match to TRBD1. Per the germline V gene, CDR1 is SGHVS and CDR2 is FQNEAQ. The CDR3 extends over 14 amino acids. Trimming took 10 bases from V and 4 from J; bases not matched to a gene: 11. The CDR3 bases are TGTGCCACCCGGACAGGGCGAGGGCGAGAGACCCAGTACTTC. Translated: CATRTGRGRETQYF.

The chain has TRBV6-5 and TRBJ1-2; tentatively, D is TRBD1 (6 bases). Germline-derived CDR1 and CDR2 are MNHEY and SVGAGI. The CDR3 contains 11 residues. V lost 10 bases, J lost 11 bases, and 17 bases lay in between. The CDR3, as DNA: TGTGCCACGAATCGGGGGGCCTGGTACACCTTC. It is translated as CATNRGAWYTF.

V is TRBV7-8 and J is TRBJ1-5; D is possibly TRBD1 (5 bases). The CDR3 has 14 residues. Germline values: CDR1 SGHVS, CDR2 FQNEAQ. V was shortened by 8 bases and J by 9 bases, with 20 bases between the two germline ends. For the CDR3, the DNA is TGTGCCAGCGCAAAAGGGGAAGGTGCAGGGCCCCAGCATTTT. Translating it yields CASAKGEGAGPQHF. Based on the CDR3 plus reference TRBV7-8 and TRBJ1-5, the full variable domain is GAGVSQSPRYKVAKRGQDVALRCDPISGHVSLFWYQQALGQGPEFLTYFQNEAQLDKSGLPSDRFFAERPEGSVSTLKIQRTQQEDSAVYLCASAKGEGAGPQHFGDGTRLSIL.

The chain carries TRBV12-3 or TRBV12-4 and TRBJ2-7; D may be TRBD1 (5 bases). The V gene lost 3 bases and the J gene lost 3 bases, with 9 bases spanning the gap. This CDR3 comprises 13 residues. CDR3 protein: CASSLNRGYEQYF. The CDR3 DNA reads as TGTGCCAGCAGTTTGAATAGGGGCTACGAGCAGTACTTC.

The chain employs TRBV6-5 and TRBJ2-7, with 10 nucleotides matching TRBD2. The CDR3 loop spans 14 amino acids. V was clipped by 5 bases and J by 4 bases; unmatched bases: 5. Germline loops: CDR1 MNHEY, CDR2 SVGAGI. As DNA, the CDR3 is TGTGCCAGCAGTCCTAGCGGGAGTCTATACGAGCAGTACTTC. It translates to CASSPSGSLYEQYF.

This chain uses TRBV6-5 with TRBJ2-1, with D tentatively TRBD1 (5 bases). CDR1 is MNHEY, CDR2 SVGAGI, per germline. The CDR3 length is 15 residues. V lost 8 bases, J lost 0 bases, and 14 bases lay in between. DNA of the CDR3: TGTGCCAGCCGAAAGCAGGGAAGCTCCTACAATGAGCAGTTCTTC. This gives the protein CASRKQGSSYNEQFF.